This entry concerns a single T cell receptor (beta chain). This sample was included in a study of blood T cell repertoires in COVID-19. Study information: From the United States, Italy and Spain came samples of acute and convalescent COVID-19. PBMCs, B-cell-depleted T cells, or T cells provided the cDNA or gDNA that made up the material.

As processed by the authors: Estimation of nucleated cell counts relied on the amplification of reference gene primers. TCRdb keeps only in-frame clones here, not all; method: immunoSEQ multiplex PCR. V, J and clone size were drawn from that table, and D and trimming were deduced from the DNA. The data contain approximately 250,000 clones, approximately 82% of them singletons. The sequencing input was peripheral blood. This sequence was found in a man aged 40-49 years who had recovered from COVID-19.

As DNA, the CDR3 is TGTGCCAGCAGCTTTACTGCGGAGCCCCAGCATTTT. It codes for CASSFTAEPQHF. The V and J genes are TRBV7-9 and TRBJ1-5, with D uncertain. V was cut by 3 bases and J by 8 bases, with 8 bases left in between. In germline, CDR1 is SEHNR, CDR2 FQNEAQ (reference sequence). This CDR3 is 12 amino acids long.